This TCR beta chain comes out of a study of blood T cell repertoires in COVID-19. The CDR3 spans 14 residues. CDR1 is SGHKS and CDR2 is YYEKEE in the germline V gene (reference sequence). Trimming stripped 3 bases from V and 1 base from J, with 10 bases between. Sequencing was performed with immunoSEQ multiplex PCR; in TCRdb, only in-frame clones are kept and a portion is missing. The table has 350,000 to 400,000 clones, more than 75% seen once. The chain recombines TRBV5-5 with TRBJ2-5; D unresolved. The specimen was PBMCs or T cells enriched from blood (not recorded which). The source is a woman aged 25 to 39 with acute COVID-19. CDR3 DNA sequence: TGTGCCAGCAGCTCACCAGGAAGCCAAGAGACCCAGTACTTC. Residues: CASSSPGSQETQYF. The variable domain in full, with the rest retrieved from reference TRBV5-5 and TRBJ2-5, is DAGVTQSPTHLIKTRGQQVTLRCSPISGHKSVSWYQQVLGQGPQFIFQYYEKEERGRGNFPDRFSARQFPNYSSELNVNALLLGDSALYLCASSSPGSQETQYFGPGTRLLVL.